Below, one T cell receptor (beta chain) is given with its context. Antigen: not known. A read error may account for a junction end that differs from germline. The sample has other DNA sequences that encode this CDR3 too. Some clones are missing from TCRdb's copy, which holds only in-frame ones; the method was immunoSEQ multiplex PCR. This sample has approximately 2.1 million clones, with 80% to 95% found just once. These data are taken from a study of shared clonotypes between healthy human individuals. Findings and limits, study-wide: Few donors limited the genetic and exposure-history diversity represented.

The healthy adult donors were HIV-negative and reported no recent acute infections or vaccinations. Nashville, Tennessee was home to all donors, each a Caucasian adult. CDR3 length: 15 residues. Germline assignment: CDR1 SGHTA and CDR2 FQGNSA. This TCR derives from a young man in good health. Some clones in this sample may be carry-over from other donors' samples. The chain carries TRBV7-2 and TRBJ2-3; 11 bases line up with TRBD2. Sequencing was performed on naive CD4+ T cells from PBMCs. As for subset: CD45RA+ positively selected. CDR3: CASSLAGGRTDTQYF. The CDR3 DNA follows: TGTGCCAGCAGCCTAGCGGGAGGTAGGACAGATACGCAGTATTTT.